The 29 T cell receptor beta chains presented below share a single source sample, sequenced in a study of graft-versus-host responses after intestinal transplantation. Some clones are missing from TCRdb's copy, which holds only in-frame ones; the method was immunoSEQ multiplex PCR. The table shows around 38,000 clones, with under 85% occurring only once. The sample was PBMCs, taken about 38 months after transplant. All receptors come from a human patient who received an intestinal transplant, so some T cells may come from the graft donor.

The chain joins TRBV28 to TRBJ2-5; 10 nucleotides line up with TRBD1. V was clipped by 6 bases and J by 0 bases; unmatched bases: 7. Germline V gene sequence: CDR1 MDHEN, CDR2 SYDVKM. The CDR3 covers 16 residues. The CDR3 coding sequence is TGTGCCAGCAGCCCTGGGGGACAGGGGTACCAAGAGACCCAGTACTTC. Translating it yields CASSPGGQGYQETQYF.

CDR3 region: CGLRGGANSSTGNTIYF. Written as DNA, the CDR3 is TGTGGGCTACGGGGGGGCGCGAATAGTAGTACTGGAAACACCATATATTTT. V gene TRBV6-4 combines with J gene TRBJ1-3; a possible D gene is TRBD1 (6 bases). The CDR3 consists of 17 residues. Germline CDR1 is MRHNA and CDR2 is SNTAGT.

The rearrangement uses TRBV5-6 and TRBJ2-4; 12 bases fit TRBD2. J gave up 4 bases and V 4 bases, and 6 bases lay outside the gene matches. The CDR3 spans 16 residues. The germline gives CDR1 SGHDT, CDR2 YYEEEE. CDR3 nucleotide sequence: TGTGCCAGCAGCACGACTAGCGGGGGACTTAAAAACATTCAGTACTTC. Translating it yields CASSTTSGGLKNIQYF.

The rearrangement joins TRBV11-2 to TRBJ1-4; no definite D call. CDR1 and CDR2 from the germline V gene are SGHAT and FQNNGV. V was cut by 0 bases and J by 2 bases, with 10 bases left in between. The CDR3 is 16 amino acids. The DNA of the CDR3 is TGTGCCAGCAGCTTAGAACGAGGGTATACTAATGAAAAACTGTTTTTT. Translation: CASSLERGYTNEKLFF.

The V and J genes are TRBV10-3 and TRBJ2-5, with D tentatively TRBD2 (5 bases). CDR3 length equals 13 residues. V lost 3 bases and J 0 bases, leaving 5 bases between the germline ends. The germline V gene has CDR1 ENHRY and CDR2 SYGVKD. The DNA of the CDR3 is TGTGCCATCAGTGATAGCGACCAAGAGACCCAGTACTTC. Translating it yields CAISDSDQETQYF.

The gene calls are TRBV6-5 and TRBJ2-3; 12 nucleotides match TRBD2. CDR1 and CDR2 from the germline V gene are MNHEY and SVGAGI. Losses at the gene ends were 4 bases for V and 6 bases for J; bases not matched to a gene: 5. CDR3 size: 15 residues. For the CDR3, the DNA is TGTGCCAGCAGTTCGGCTAGCGGGGGGGCGGATACGCAGTATTTT. Protein product: CASSSASGGADTQYF.

The rearrangement uses TRBV6-5 and TRBJ2-1, with D hard to call. CDR3 length: 12 residues. V was clipped by 6 bases and J by 9 bases, with 12 bases between them. Germline assignment: CDR1 MNHEY and CDR2 SVGAGI. The CDR3 loop reads CASRSTSSEQFF. DNA for the CDR3: TGTGCCAGCAGATCCACATCATCTGAGCAGTTCTTC.

The sample holds one count of this clone. J is TRBJ1-2 and V is TRBV9, with D possibly TRBD1 on 5 matching bases. V lost 0 bases, J lost 9 bases, and 15 bases lay in between. Germline V gives CDR1 SGDLS, CDR2 YYNGEE. The CDR3 has 14 residues. In DNA form, the CDR3 reads TGTGCCAGCAGCGTAGATTCGACAGATCGGAGCTACACCTTC. This translates into CASSVDSTDRSYTF.

The genes are TRBV11-1 and TRBJ1-5; 10 nucleotides line up with TRBD1. V was clipped by 5 bases and J by 3 bases; unmatched bases: 1. From germline, CDR1 is SGHAT and CDR2 FQDESV (reference sequence). This CDR3 is 14 amino acids long. The CDR3, as DNA: TGTGCCAGCAGCGGGACAGGGGTCAATCAGCCCCAGCATTTT. It is translated as CASSGTGVNQPQHF. The full variable domain, in which reference TRBV11-1 and TRBJ1-5 provide the parts outside the CDR3, is EAEVAQSPRYKITEKSQAVAFWCDPISGHATLYWYRQILGQGPELLVQFQDESVVDDSQLPKDRFSAERLKGVDSTLKIQPAELGDSAMYLCASSGTGVNQPQHFGDGTRLSIL.

V and J are TRBV28 and TRBJ1-1; 9 bases agree with TRBD1. Germline CDR1 reads MDHEN; CDR2 reads SYDVKM. V lost 6 bases, J lost 3 bases, and 2 bases stayed unmatched. The CDR3 totals 13 residues. The CDR3 nucleotides read TGTGCCAGCAGCCGGGACAGGGACACTGAAGCTTTCTTT. Its protein product is CASSRDRDTEAFF.

V gene TRBV10-3 combines with J gene TRBJ2-2, with 15 positions matching TRBD2. CDR3 length: 20 residues. Germline loops: CDR1 ENHRY, CDR2 SYGVKD. J gave up 0 bases and V 0 bases, and 5 bases lay outside the gene matches. CDR3 sequence (DNA): TGTGCCATCAGTGAGTCTGCCGGGACTAGCGGGAGGTCGAACACCGGGGAGCTGTTTTTT. It translates to CAISESAGTSGRSNTGELFF.

The chain recombines TRBV19 with TRBJ1-2; 9 bases map to TRBD1. CDR1 and CDR2 (germline): LNHDA, SQIVND (reference sequence). V was clipped by 4 bases and J by 8 bases; unmatched bases: 8. This CDR3 comprises 14 residues. CDR3 DNA sequence: TGTGCCAGTAGTACAATACAGGGGGCAAGCGGCTACACCTTC. Residues: CASSTIQGASGYTF.

This clone was counted only a few times. This sequence joins TRBV19 and TRBJ1-6, with 7 nucleotides matching TRBD1. This CDR3 comprises 15 residues. CDR1 is LNHDA, CDR2 SQIVND, per germline (reference sequence). With V trimmed by 6 bases and J by 5 bases, 7 bases remained unmatched. CDR3 sequence: CASRSRQGDNSPLHF. CDR3 nucleotide sequence: TGTGCCAGTAGAAGCCGGCAGGGGGATAATTCACCCCTCCACTTT.

The chain joins TRBV7-2 to TRBJ1-5, with 7 bases identical to TRBD1. This CDR3 region has 16 residues. J lost 0 bases, V lost 0 bases, and 2 bases had no gene match. The V gene's germline CDR1 is SGHTA and CDR2 FQGNSA. CDR3 protein: CASSLARGYSNQPQHF. Here the CDR3 DNA reads TGTGCCAGCAGCTTAGCCAGGGGGTATAGCAATCAGCCCCAGCATTTT. Combining the CDR3 with reference TRBV7-2 and TRBJ1-5 gives the whole variable domain GAGVSQSPSNKVTEKGKDVELRCDPISGHTALYWYRQSLGQGLEFLIYFQGNSAPDKSGLPSDRFSAERTGGSVSTLTIQRTQQEDSAVYLCASSLARGYSNQPQHFGDGTRLSIL.

This clone has more than one count but fewer than ten. V is TRBV30 and J is TRBJ1-1; D unresolved. CDR3 size: 12 residues. V was clipped by 7 bases and J by 0 bases, with 9 bases between them. CDR1 is GTSNPN and CDR2 is SVGIG in the germline V gene (reference sequence). The CDR3 loop reads CASAGVNTEAFF. The CDR3 coding sequence is TGTGCCTCTGCCGGCGTGAACACTGAAGCTTTCTTT.

V is TRBV2 and J is TRBJ2-6; 7 bases match TRBD1. Germline V gene sequence: CDR1 SNHLY, CDR2 FYNNEI. This CDR3 has 13 amino acids. Unmatched junction bases numbered 1, after V lost 7 bases and J lost 4 bases. DNA of the CDR3: TGTGCCAGCAAGGGGGCCGGGGCCAACGTCCTGACTTTC. Protein: CASKGAGANVLTF.

CDR3 DNA: TGTGCCAGCTCACCACCGCTCAGCTACGAGCAGTACTTC. It specifies CASSPPLSYEQYF. The gene calls are TRBV18 and TRBJ2-7; D gene uncertain. This CDR3 comprises 13 residues. CDR1 is KGHSH, CDR2 LQKENI, per germline. The V gene lost 0 bases and the J gene lost 3 bases, with 6 bases spanning the gap.

The table lists this clone with a count of one. The chain combines TRBV19 with TRBJ2-1; 13 bases align to TRBD2. This CDR3 spans 13 amino acids. In germline, CDR1 is LNHDA, CDR2 SQIVND (reference sequence). V lost 8 bases to trimming and J lost 7 bases; unmatched junction nucleotides: 2. CDR3 sequence: CASGTSGKNEQFF. CDR3 DNA: TGTGCCAGTGGGACTAGCGGGAAGAATGAGCAGTTCTTC.

The J gene is TRBJ1-2, the V gene TRBV5-6, with 7 bases that match TRBD1. The junction had 7 bases not matched to a gene; V was cut back by 2 bases and J by 6 bases. Looked up from germline, CDR1 is SGHDT and CDR2 is YYEEEE. CDR3 length: 14 residues. CDR3 bases: TGTGCCAGCAGCTTCTTCGGCACAGGGGATGGCTACACCTTC. It is translated as CASSFFGTGDGYTF.

This clone has a handful of counts. This sequence joins TRBV6-6 and TRBJ2-3, with D uncertain. The CDR3 totals 16 residues. Germline lookup yields CDR1 MNHNY and CDR2 SVGAGI (reference sequence). The V end was cut by 10 bases, the J end by 4 bases, with 24 bases between. This chain's CDR3 is CATAGLRVRAADTQYF. CDR3 coding DNA: TGTGCCACAGCAGGTTTACGGGTAAGGGCCGCAGATACGCAGTATTTT.

The chain combines TRBV30 with TRBJ1-2; D call uncertain. Germline V gene sequence: CDR1 GTSNPN, CDR2 SVGIG (reference sequence). Trimming took off 5 bases at V and 2 bases at J, with 9 bases between the two ends. The CDR3 extends over 12 amino acids. The DNA for the CDR3 is TGTGCCTGGGACATCAAAAACTATGGCTACACCTTC. It codes for CAWDIKNYGYTF. Full variable domain (rest looked up from reference TRBV30 and TRBJ1-2): SQTIHQWPATLVQPVGSPLSLECTVEGTSNPNLYWYRQAAGRGLQLLFYSVGIGQISSEVPQNLSASRPQDRQFILSSKKLLLSDSGFYLCAWDIKNYGYTFGSGTRLTVV.

The chain recombines TRBV2 with TRBJ1-5; D remains ambiguous. The length of the CDR3 is 14 residues. Trimming pared 6 bases from V and 0 bases from J, leaving 9 bases between. Per germline, CDR1 SNHLY and CDR2 FYNNEI. The CDR3 spells CASRAGDSNQPQHF. DNA of the CDR3: TGTGCCAGCAGGGCAGGCGATAGCAATCAGCCCCAGCATTTT.

The chain links TRBV2 to TRBJ2-3; D uncertain. The CDR3 is 15 residues long. With 1 base removed from V and 4 bases from J, the gap between germline ends came to 12 bases. Germline assignment: CDR1 SNHLY and CDR2 FYNNEI. The CDR3 region is CASSEEVLWADTQYF. As DNA, the CDR3 is TGTGCCAGCAGTGAAGAGGTCCTGTGGGCAGATACGCAGTATTTT.

CDR3 sequence reads: CASSVTGLETQYF. DNA of the CDR3: TGTGCCAGCAGCGTGACGGGGCTGGAGACCCAGTACTTC. The chain links TRBV9 to TRBJ2-5; D may be TRBD1 or TRBD2 (5 bases each). The CDR3 is 13 residues long. Germline V gene lookup returns CDR1 SGDLS and CDR2 YYNGEE. Trimming removed 2 bases at V and 5 bases at J, with 10 bases between. The full variable domain, in which reference TRBV9 and TRBJ2-5 provide the parts outside the CDR3, is DSGVTQTPKHLITATGQRVTLRCSPRSGDLSVYWYQQSLDQGLQFLIQYYNGEERAKGNILERFSAQQFPDLHSELNLSSLELGDSALYFCASSVTGLETQYFGPGTRLLVL.

J is TRBJ1-6 and V is TRBV5-1; TRBD1 agrees at 7 bases. After removal of 3 bases from V and 0 bases from J, the junction contained 9 bases not matched to a gene. This CDR3 has 18 residues. The germline V gene has CDR1 SGHRS and CDR2 YFSETQ. For the CDR3, the DNA is TGCGCCAGCAGCTCGGGTCGGGACAGCCGCTCCTATAATTCACCCCTCCACTTT. Protein: CASSSGRDSRSYNSPLHF.

The chain uses TRBV29-1 and TRBJ2-5, with D possibly being TRBD2 (6 bases). The V end lost 0 bases, the J end lost 5 bases, and 19 bases lay between the germline ends. Germline V gives CDR1 SQVTM, CDR2 ANQGSEA. The CDR3 runs to 16 residues. CDR3 bases: TGCAGCGTTGAAGATCGTATCGGGGGAGTGGGGGAGACCCAGTACTTC. Translating gives CSVEDRIGGVGETQYF.

The gene calls are TRBV9 and TRBJ1-3; TRBD1 is a possible D gene (5 bases). V lost 1 base to trimming and J lost 2 bases, with 13 bases between them. The germline V gene has CDR1 SGDLS and CDR2 YYNGEE. This CDR3 contains 16 residues. CDR3 in DNA: TGTGCCAGCAGCGTATCACAGGCTATTACTGGAAACACCATATATTTT. This sequence encodes CASSVSQAITGNTIYF. Using reference TRBV9 and TRBJ1-3 for the parts outside the CDR3, the full variable domain is DSGVTQTPKHLITATGQRVTLRCSPRSGDLSVYWYQQSLDQGLQFLIQYYNGEERAKGNILERFSAQQFPDLHSELNLSSLELGDSALYFCASSVSQAITGNTIYFGEGSWLTVV.

CDR3 residues: CASSPSLSDLIYNEQFF. CDR3 nucleotide sequence: TGTGCCAGCAGCCCCTCTCTTTCGGACCTTATCTACAATGAGCAGTTCTTC. The chain employs TRBV27 and TRBJ2-1; unclear D gene. V was shortened by 6 bases and J by 3 bases, with 21 bases between the two germline ends. The V gene's germline CDR1 is MNHEY and CDR2 SMNVEV (reference sequence). CDR3 size: 17 residues.

V gene TRBV5-1 combines with J gene TRBJ1-2; 8 bases are a match to TRBD1. Germline CDR1 is SGHRS and CDR2 is YFSETQ. Losses at the gene ends were 4 bases for V and 4 bases for J; bases not matched to a gene: 3. The CDR3 runs to 13 residues. The CDR3 bases are TGCGCCAGCAGCCCGACAGGGGCCTATGGCTACACCTTC. Translated, it gives CASSPTGAYGYTF.